This record concerns one T cell receptor (beta chain) sequence. This clonotype was seen many times. Its antigen is unknown. Base qualities are missing; no much larger clone stands one base away. The CDR3 sequence holds 15 residues, the cysteine and phenylalanine included. CDR3 DNA is the only sequence kept; it has 45 bases, read in frame from the first base. For this chain, trimming is 4 bases at the V end and 7 bases at the J end, and the number of junction bases without a gene match is 10. These data come from a study of T cell repertoires in cytomegalovirus infection (dated by TCRdb to about 2019). About the study as a whole: Donor HLA type was relevant to the analysis, as public TCR beta signatures indicated carriage of CMV infection together with the matching HLA type. Summary of the overall study and its limitations: Carriers of CMV infection plus the relevant HLA type were discriminated by the cumulative frequency of public TCR beta family members in the study cohort and in an independent roughly 380-donor cohort. The ex vivo response was dominated by HLA-C-restricted CMV-specific TCR beta clonotypes, which also provided the single most frequent clonotype in two of eight donors.

Data came from an Illumina HiSeq 1500. Using fastp at Q25 and MiXCR, TCRdb reprocessed the public reads and kept productive beta chains. Rows matching on CDR3 protein sequence are summarized as one entry with the most common DNA and genes. The sample table shows a few hundred thousand distinct CDR3 sequences, and over 7.5% are seen once. About 4.5% of the sample is in the top ten clones. The rearrangement combines TRBV12-3 or TRBV12-4 with TRBJ2-1; the central 7 bases match TRBD1. Sample: PBMCs. The TCR was taken from a human donor in good health (CMV status not recorded). Some clones in this sample may be carry-over from other donors' samples. The bases read TGTGCCAGCAGTTCACCCGGGACAGTTAAAAATGAGCAGTTCTTC. This gives the protein CASSSPGTVKNEQFF.